Below, 26 T cell receptor beta chains from the same sample are listed, as sequenced in a study of vaccination effects on CD4 cells after COVID-19. Within the ViraFEST assay, antigen-specific CD4+ T cells underwent expansion with viral peptide pools prior to sequencing. The culture ran for around nine days, and then CD4+ T cells were isolated. Participants were vaccinated with two doses of either the BNT162b2 or mRNA-1273 vaccine. TCRdb's copy holds only in-frame clones and misses some; the assay was immunoSEQ multiplex PCR. The sample lists roughly 59,000 clones; approximately 78% were seen once. Their recognized antigens are unknown. This sample comprised CD4+ T cells from PBMCs cultured with HCoV-OC43 spike peptides, obtained after COVID-19 vaccination. Subset in this sample: HCoV-OC43 spike overlapping peptide pool stimulation. Receptor source: a human donor who received a COVID-19 vaccine.

The chain employs TRBV2 and TRBJ2-3; D gene unclear. The CDR3 runs 13 residues. V was cut by 11 bases and J by 4 bases, with 16 bases left in between. The germline V gene has CDR1 SNHLY and CDR2 FYNNEI. This CDR3 reads CASAVGLPDTQYF. The CDR3 nucleotides read TGTGCCTCAGCAGTGGGTTTGCCAGATACGCAGTATTTT.

The chain carries TRBV12-5 and TRBJ2-6; 12 bases are a match to TRBD1. Germline CDR1 is LGHNT and CDR2 is FRNRAP. The CDR3 totals 19 residues. Losses at the gene ends were 2 bases for V and 3 bases for J; bases not matched to a gene: 8. The CDR3 reads CASGLLFGTGGFGANVLTF. The CDR3 DNA sequence: TGTGCTAGTGGTTTGCTCTTCGGGACAGGGGGCTTTGGGGCCAACGTCCTGACTTTC. Drawing the rest from reference TRBV12-5 and TRBJ2-6, the complete variable domain is DARVTQTPRHKVTEMGQEVTMRCQPILGHNTVFWYRQTMMQGLELLAYFRNRAPLDDSGMPKDRFSAEMPDATLATLKIQPSEPRDSAVYFCASGLLFGTGGFGANVLTFGAGSRLTVL.

The CDR3 loop reads CASSSLRRGTSGYTF. CDR3 DNA sequence: TGTGCCAGCAGCTCACTGAGGAGGGGTACGTCAGGCTACACCTTC. The V gene is TRBV7-8, the J gene TRBJ1-2; possibly TRBD1 for D (5 bases). From germline, CDR1 is SGHVS and CDR2 FQNEAQ. The CDR3 runs 15 residues. The germline V and J ends were trimmed by 4 bases and 8 bases, with 20 bases remaining between them.

This rearrangement joins TRBV5-1 to TRBJ1-4; D remains ambiguous. This CDR3 has 15 residues. Between the trimmed V and J ends, which lost 2 bases and 0 bases, there was a span of 8 bases. Germline CDR1 reads SGHRS; CDR2 reads YFSETQ. The CDR3 sequence: CASSFTQATNEKLFF. The CDR3 DNA reads TGCGCCAGCAGCTTCACTCAGGCAACTAATGAAAAACTGTTTTTT.

The chain carries TRBV12-2 and TRBJ2-7. TRBV12-2 is termed a pseudogene. The CDR3 runs 10 residues. The CDR3 region has the DNA TGTGCAAGTCGCGCCTACGAGCAGTACGTC. This translates into CASRAYEQYV.

This rearrangement joins TRBV6-2 or TRBV6-3 to TRBJ1-6; D ambiguous. With 5 bases removed from V and 7 bases from J, the gap between germline ends came to 15 bases. Germline V gives CDR1 MNHEY, CDR2 SVGEGT. The CDR3 runs to 15 residues. CDR3 protein: CASSSERSENSPLHF. In DNA form, the CDR3 reads TGTGCCAGCAGTAGCGAGAGGAGCGAGAATTCACCCCTCCACTTT.

In its sample, this clone was seen once. The chain couples TRBV7-2 to TRBJ2-3; D is possibly TRBD2 (6 bases). This CDR3 is 15 amino acids long. V was shortened by 5 bases and J by 6 bases, with 18 bases between the two germline ends. Looked up from germline, CDR1 is SGHTA and CDR2 is FQGNSA. The chain's CDR3 is CASSRNGEVPDTQYF. The DNA of the CDR3 is TGTGCCAGCAGCCGTAACGGGGAGGTTCCTGATACGCAGTATTTT. Using reference TRBV7-2 and TRBJ2-3 for the parts outside the CDR3, the full variable domain is GAGVSQSPSNKVTEKGKDVELRCDPISGHTALYWYRQSLGQGLEFLIYFQGNSAPDKSGLPSDRFSAERTGGSVSTLTIQRTQQEDSAVYLCASSRNGEVPDTQYFGPGTRLTVL.

The V and J genes are TRBV19 and TRBJ2-1; TRBD1 is a possible D gene (7 bases). V was trimmed by 3 bases and J by 0 bases, leaving 18 bases between them. Germline loops: CDR1 LNHDA, CDR2 SQIVND (reference sequence). The CDR3 contains 18 residues. The CDR3 here is CASSMGRGDQSSYNEQFF. In DNA form, the CDR3 reads TGTGCCAGTAGTATGGGCAGGGGGGACCAAAGCTCCTACAATGAGCAGTTCTTC.

The chain carries TRBV5-1 and TRBJ1-3, with D tentatively TRBD1 (5 bases). Trimming pared 1 base from V and 4 bases from J, leaving 12 bases between. From germline, CDR1 is SGHRS and CDR2 YFSETQ. This CDR3 comprises 15 residues. CDR3 region: CASSLNQGGGNTIYF. CDR3 nucleotide sequence: TGCGCCAGCAGCTTGAACCAGGGAGGAGGAAACACCATATATTTT.

The chain employs TRBV7-2 and TRBJ1-1; TRBD1 agrees at 11 bases. The CDR3 extends over 16 amino acids. Trimming at V came to 5 bases and at J to 0 bases, leaving 5 bases not matched to a gene. Germline V lookup: CDR1 SGHTA, CDR2 FQGNSA. DNA of the CDR3: TGTGCCAGCAGCCCGGGGACAGGGGGAATGAACACTGAAGCTTTCTTT. This sequence encodes CASSPGTGGMNTEAFF. The variable domain in full, completed from reference TRBV7-2 and TRBJ1-1, reads GAGVSQSPSNKVTEKGKDVELRCDPISGHTALYWYRQSLGQGLEFLIYFQGNSAPDKSGLPSDRFSAERTGGSVSTLTIQRTQQEDSAVYLCASSPGTGGMNTEAFFGQGTRLTVV.

J is TRBJ2-7 and V is TRBV10-3; the D is unclear. CDR1 and CDR2 (germline): ENHRY, SYGVKD. V lost 10 bases, J lost 3 bases, and 13 bases lay in between. There are 12 residues in the CDR3. The CDR3 bases are TGTGCCACTTCCGAACACAACTACGAGCAGTACGTC. Protein: CATSEHNYEQYV.

The genes are TRBV2 and TRBJ1-1; 9 bases are shared with TRBD1. Per the germline V gene, CDR1 is SNHLY and CDR2 is FYNNEI. The CDR3 has 17 amino acids. Unmatched junction bases numbered 16, after V lost 7 bases and J lost 4 bases. The CDR3 sequence: CASNIAPDRGYITEAFF. The CDR3 DNA follows: TGTGCCAGCAATATAGCCCCGGACAGGGGATACATCACTGAAGCTTTCTTT.

The rearrangement uses TRBV18 and TRBJ2-7; TRBD2 is a possible D gene (5 bases). V was pared by 2 bases and J by 7 bases, with 12 bases between. The CDR3 loop spans 13 amino acids. The germline V gene encodes CDR1 KGHSH and CDR2 LQKENI. As DNA, the CDR3 is TGTGCCAGCTCACCAGCAGAGGGATCGGAGCAGTACGTC. It codes for CASSPAEGSEQYV.

V usage is TRBV6-5 and J usage is TRBJ1-2; D ambiguous. Germline V gene sequence: CDR1 MNHEY, CDR2 SVGAGI. V lost 5 bases, J lost 4 bases, and 8 bases lay in between. The CDR3 contains 12 residues. The CDR3 loop is CASSPSVYGYTF. CDR3 bases: TGTGCCAGCAGTCCCTCTGTCTATGGCTACACCTTC.

In its sample, this clone was seen once. The chain has TRBV6-5 and TRBJ1-2, with 8 positions matching TRBD1. The CDR3 contains 15 residues. CDR1 is MNHEY and CDR2 is SVGAGI in the germline V gene. V dropped 7 bases and J dropped 4; count of bases not matched to a gene: 11. In nucleotides, the CDR3 is TGTGCCAGCATTCCCGGACAGGGCCCCACCTATGGCTACACCTTC. It specifies CASIPGQGPTYGYTF.

There are a few counts of this clone. The chain links TRBV19 to TRBJ1-2, with D hard to call. Looked up from germline, CDR1 is LNHDA and CDR2 is SQIVND (reference sequence). The V gene lost 4 bases and the J gene lost 4 bases, with 16 bases spanning the gap. The CDR3 covers 15 residues. The CDR3 here is CASSSTFGRSYGYTF. Written as DNA, the CDR3 is TGTGCCAGTAGTAGCACCTTTGGACGGAGCTATGGCTACACCTTC.

This clone occurred a few times. V is TRBV24-1 and J is TRBJ1-1; D may be TRBD1 (6 bases). The CDR3 sequence is 13 residues long. Germline V gives CDR1 KGHDR, CDR2 SFDVKD. Trimming left V 7 bases short and J 4 bases short, with 12 bases between. The CDR3 sequence is CATRGAESTEAFF. As DNA, the CDR3 is TGTGCCACCAGGGGGGCGGAAAGCACTGAAGCTTTCTTT.

This clone came up a few times. The rearrangement uses TRBV2 and TRBJ1-1; the D is unclear. Germline V gene lookup returns CDR1 SNHLY and CDR2 FYNNEI. The V end lost 2 bases, the J end lost 8 bases, and 12 bases lay between the germline ends. CDR3 size: 13 residues. The CDR3 coding sequence is TGTGCCAGCAGTGAAATAGGACTGACCGAAGCTTTCTTT. Translating gives CASSEIGLTEAFF.

In this sample, this clone turned up a few times. The rearrangement links TRBV21-1 to TRBJ1-1. TRBV21-1 constitutes a pseudogene. This CDR3 comprises 14 residues. In DNA, the CDR3 is TGTGCCAGCAGCAAAGAAGGAATTGGGACTGAAGCTTTCTTT. Translated: CASSKEGIGTEAFF.

The gene calls are TRBV4-3 and TRBJ1-4, with unresolved D. CDR1 is LGHNA and CDR2 is YSLEER in the germline V gene. Trimming shortened V by 0 bases and J by 8 bases, and 13 bases separated the two germline ends. This CDR3 is built from 15 residues. CDR3 bases: TGCGCCAGCAGCCAAGATTCACCATCGGGGGAAAAACTGTTTTTT. Translated, it gives CASSQDSPSGEKLFF.

This chain joins TRBV7-8 and TRBJ2-3; D is ambiguous. The CDR3 runs 14 residues. CDR1 SGHVS and CDR2 FQNEAQ come from the germline V gene. Trimming left V 1 base short and J 0 bases short, with 5 bases between. The chain's CDR3 is CASSLVFSTDTQYF. CDR3 bases: TGTGCCAGCAGCTTAGTTTTTAGCACAGATACGCAGTATTTT.

This sequence joins TRBV28 and TRBJ1-2; no clear D gene. V dropped 2 bases and J dropped 4 bases, with 5 bases sitting between them. This CDR3 spans 12 amino acids. Germline loops: CDR1 MDHEN, CDR2 SYDVKM. CDR3 protein: CASSLGFYGYTF. In DNA, the CDR3 is TGTGCCAGCAGTTTAGGGTTCTATGGCTACACCTTC.

The genes are TRBV18 and TRBJ2-3; no definite D call. Germline V gene lookup returns CDR1 KGHSH and CDR2 LQKENI. The CDR3 consists of 13 residues. V was trimmed by 4 bases and J by 0 bases, leaving 5 bases between them. CDR3 bases: TGTGCCAGCTCACACACGAGCACAGATACGCAGTATTTT. Protein sequence: CASSHTSTDTQYF. Full variable domain (missing parts from reference TRBV18 and TRBJ2-3): NAGVMQNPRHLVRRRGQEARLRCSPMKGHSHVYWYRQLPEEGLKFMVYLQKENIIDESGMPKERFSAEFPKEGPSILRIQQVVRGDSAAYFCASSHTSTDTQYFGPGTRLTVL.

V and J are TRBV29-1 and TRBJ2-5; D is tentatively TRBD1 or TRBD2 (6 bases each). V lost 4 bases to trimming and J lost 5 bases, with 17 bases between them. The germline V gene encodes CDR1 SQVTM and CDR2 ANQGSEA. This CDR3 has 14 residues. CDR3 protein: CSVGGHGGGETQYF. Written as DNA, the CDR3 is TGCAGCGTTGGGGGCCACGGAGGGGGGGAGACCCAGTACTTC.

The rearrangement uses TRBV6-6 and TRBJ2-5; perhaps TRBD1 as D (5 bases). The CDR3 contains 16 residues. V shed 0 bases and J shed 2 bases, with 13 bases lying between them. Germline V gene lookup returns CDR1 MNHNY and CDR2 SVGAGI (reference sequence). The CDR3 loop is CASSYSFRVEQETQYF. The CDR3 DNA is TGTGCCAGCAGTTACTCGTTCAGGGTAGAACAAGAGACCCAGTACTTC.

As regards this clone: This same CDR3 is encoded by further DNA sequences in the sample. V and J are TRBV6-5 and TRBJ2-5, with a possible D match to TRBD1 (6 bases). CDR3 length equals 14 residues. The V gene lost 0 bases and the J gene lost 5 bases, with 10 bases spanning the gap. Looked up from germline, CDR1 is MNHEY and CDR2 is SVGAGI. The CDR3 region is CASSYSTGGETQYF. Here the CDR3 DNA reads TGTGCCAGCAGTTACTCGACAGGCGGGGAGACCCAGTACTTC.